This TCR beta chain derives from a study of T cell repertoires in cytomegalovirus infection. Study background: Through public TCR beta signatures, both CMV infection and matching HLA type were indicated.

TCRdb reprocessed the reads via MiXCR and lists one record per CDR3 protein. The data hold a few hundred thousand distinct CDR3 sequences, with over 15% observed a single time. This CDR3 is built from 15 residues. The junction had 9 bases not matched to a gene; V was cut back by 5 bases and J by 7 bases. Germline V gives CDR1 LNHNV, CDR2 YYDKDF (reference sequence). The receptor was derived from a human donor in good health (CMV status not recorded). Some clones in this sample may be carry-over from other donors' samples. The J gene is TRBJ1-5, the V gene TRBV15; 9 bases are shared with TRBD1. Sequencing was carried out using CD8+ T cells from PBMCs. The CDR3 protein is CATSGWTGDLQPQHF. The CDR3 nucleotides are TGTGCCACCAGCGGATGGACAGGGGATCTGCAGCCCCAGCATTTT.